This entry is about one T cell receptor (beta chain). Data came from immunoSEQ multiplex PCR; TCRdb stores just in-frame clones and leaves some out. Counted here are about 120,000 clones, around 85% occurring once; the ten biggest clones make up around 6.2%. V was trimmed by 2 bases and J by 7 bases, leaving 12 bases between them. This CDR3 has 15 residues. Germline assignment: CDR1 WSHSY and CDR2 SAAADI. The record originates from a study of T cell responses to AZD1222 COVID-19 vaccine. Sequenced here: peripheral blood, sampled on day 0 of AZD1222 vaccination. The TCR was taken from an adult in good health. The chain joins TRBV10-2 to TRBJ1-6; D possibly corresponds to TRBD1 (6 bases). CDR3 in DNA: TGCGCCAGCAGTGAGCCCAGGGGAGGGAATTCACCCCTCCACTTT. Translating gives CASSEPRGGNSPLHF.